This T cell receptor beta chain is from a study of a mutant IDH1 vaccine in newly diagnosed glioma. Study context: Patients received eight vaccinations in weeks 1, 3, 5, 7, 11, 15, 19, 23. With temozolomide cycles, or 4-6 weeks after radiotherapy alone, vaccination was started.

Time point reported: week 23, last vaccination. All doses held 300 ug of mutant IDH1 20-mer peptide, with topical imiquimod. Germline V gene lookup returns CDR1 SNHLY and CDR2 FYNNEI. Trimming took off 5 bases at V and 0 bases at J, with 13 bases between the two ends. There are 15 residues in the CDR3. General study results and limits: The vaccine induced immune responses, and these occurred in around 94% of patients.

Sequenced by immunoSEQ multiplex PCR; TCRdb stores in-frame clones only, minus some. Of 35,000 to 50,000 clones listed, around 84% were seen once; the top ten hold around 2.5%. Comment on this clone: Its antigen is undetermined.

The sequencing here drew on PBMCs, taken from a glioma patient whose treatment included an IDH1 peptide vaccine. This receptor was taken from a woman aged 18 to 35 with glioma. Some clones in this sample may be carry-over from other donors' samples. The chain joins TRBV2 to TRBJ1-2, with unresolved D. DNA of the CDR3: TGTGCCAGCAGTTTCACCGATTGGACTAACTATGGCTACACCTTC. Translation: CASSFTDWTNYGYTF.